This T cell receptor beta chain comes out of a study of regulatory T cells in long-lasting Graves disease. Study observations and caveats: Favored gene segments in persistent disease were TRBV28, TRBJ1-2 and TRBJ2-5.

The time point is: newly diagnosed GD, antithyroid drugs for less than 3 months. The TCR library used RNA extracted from PBMCs. This clonotype showed up many times. Its antigen is unidentified. The authors built TCR beta libraries using iRepertoire HTBI primers and Arm-PCR of CDR3 regions. TCRdb itself ran the multiplex PCR reads through MiXCR, one entry per CDR3 protein. In the table there are hundreds of thousands of distinct CDR3 sequences, about 14% of which are singletons. CDR1 is MNHEY, CDR2 SVGAGI, per germline. With 4 bases clipped from V and 8 bases from J, the junction kept 12 bases outside the gene matches. The CDR3 spans 17 residues. The sample was also linked to a second study, of T cells in Graves' hyperthyroidism and ophthalmopathy. From that study: First-round RT-PCR targeting the TCR CDR3 was performed with the HTBI primer set.

The chain uses TRBV6-5 and TRBJ2-1, with 12 nucleotides matching TRBD2. This TCR came from a man aged 25 to 40 with Graves disease. The material sequenced was peripheral blood mononuclear cells (PBMCs), taken at new diagnosis, from a patient treated with antithyroid drugs. The CDR3, as DNA: TGTGCCAGCAGTTCCCCAGCGACTAGCGGGAGTAAATATGAGCAGTTCTTC. Its protein is CASSSPATSGSKYEQFF.